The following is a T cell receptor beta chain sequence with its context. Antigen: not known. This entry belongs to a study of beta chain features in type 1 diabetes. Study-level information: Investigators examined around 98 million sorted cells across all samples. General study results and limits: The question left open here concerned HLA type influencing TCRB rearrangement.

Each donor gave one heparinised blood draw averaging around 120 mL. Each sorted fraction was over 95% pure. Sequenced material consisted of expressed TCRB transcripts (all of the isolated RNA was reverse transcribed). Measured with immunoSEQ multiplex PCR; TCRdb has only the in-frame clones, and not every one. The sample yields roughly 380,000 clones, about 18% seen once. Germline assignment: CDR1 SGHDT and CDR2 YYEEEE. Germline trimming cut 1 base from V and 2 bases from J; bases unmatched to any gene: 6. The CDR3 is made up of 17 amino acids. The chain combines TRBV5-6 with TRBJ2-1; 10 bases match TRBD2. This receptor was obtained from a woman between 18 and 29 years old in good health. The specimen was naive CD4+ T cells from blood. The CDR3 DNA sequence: TGTGCCAGCAGCTTGATTAGCGGGAGGCAGGCCTACAATGAGCAGTTCTTC. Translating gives CASSLISGRQAYNEQFF.